The clone carrying this T cell receptor (beta chain) is classed as large. Its antigen is unidentified. This sample is drawn from a study of naive and memory T cell subsets. Findings and limits, study-wide: Potentially, T cell activation and differentiation skew this RNA-based measurement. Both skin biopsy types reportedly yielded TCRs, tuberculin sites far more.

V was cut by 7 bases and J by 6 bases, with 24 bases left in between. Germline CDR1 is MNHEY and CDR2 is SMNVEV (reference sequence). The CDR3 spans 17 residues. Amplification of ligated cDNA took four PCR rounds with SP2 and nested alpha and beta constant primers. Alpha and beta constant region primers primed reverse transcription for blood and skin samples. Each CDR3 protein gets one entry after TCRdb re-called the UMI-ligation and nested PCR reads with MiXCR. The repertoire has around 670 distinct CDR3 sequences, about 5% of them found once; the top ten carry approximately 17%. The library had UMIs added by 3' ligation of an oligonucleotide to TCR cDNA.

This receptor was obtained from an adult in good health. Sequencing was performed on skin, taken from a tuberculin skin test site or a saline-injected site (not recorded which). This sequence joins TRBV27 and TRBJ2-2, with D tentatively TRBD1 or TRBD2 (5 bases each). The CDR3 sequence is CASKSKGPSLAPGELFF. For the CDR3, the DNA is TGTGCCAGCAAAAGTAAGGGGCCGTCCCTAGCCCCCGGGGAGCTGTTTTTT.